This TCR beta chain is drawn from a study of blood T cells in healthy people across ages. In its sample, this clonotype was seen a few times. Its antigen is not identified. For the second PCR, which ran for about 7 to 12 cycles, a sample-barcoded 5' primer and a J-beta primer mix were used. Each cDNA was tagged by a template-switch adaptor containing 12 random nucleotides. TCRdb processed the 5' RACE reads anew with MiXCR; each CDR3 protein has one entry. The table has roughly 560,000 distinct CDR3 sequences, around 24% seen once; the top ten hold 7.5% to 9%. Study-wide points: Long-lived and aged donors differed, with more naive CD4+ cells and higher diversity in the long-lived.

These data are also associated with another study on T cells of mothers and their children. This second report adds: Donation came from a few healthy Caucasian mothers together with their six children.

The clonotype was recovered from a boy aged 5-17 years in good health. The sample taken for sequencing was blood.

The CDR3 bases are TGTGCCACCAGCAGAGTTATCCAGGCAGTGAACACTGAAGCTTTCTTT. Translation gives CATSRVIQAVNTEAFF. This chain links TRBV15 with TRBJ1-1; D remains unclear. This CDR3 is 16 amino acids long. V lost 1 base and J 0 bases, leaving 12 bases between the germline ends. Germline CDR1 reads LNHNV; CDR2 reads YYDKDF (reference sequence).